The rows below give T cell receptor beta chains drawn from one sample of a study of response to subunit inactivated influenza vaccine. TCRdb analysed the RT-PCR reads with MiXCR anew, one entry per CDR3 protein. Of about 570,000 distinct CDR3 sequences listed, approximately 10% are singletons. These data were also filed under a second study, of T cells expressing NK-cell markers.

The material sequenced was PBMCs from blood, taken on the day of vaccination. Source of these receptors: a man over 45 who received an inactivated influenza vaccine. Each CDR3 is given without its conserved first and last residue. The order of the fields is V gene, CDR3 protein.

TRBV27 | ASSLTVSTNEKLF
TRBV11-2 | ASSLSAGATTDTQY
TRBV29-1 | SVESGQYEQY
TRBV27 | ASSLSGRGGSGNTIY
TRBV28 | ASSSPGPGEKLF
TRBV29-1 | SVGQGIPGELF
TRBV4-3 | ASSLYRGGTDTQY
TRBV27 | ASRGLSGTGDDEQY
TRBV5-6 | ASSLVVPNTDTQY
TRBV4-2 | ASSQDYEAETGVTDTQY
TRBV6-2/TRBV6-3 | ASNYGTANYEQY
TRBV6-1 | ASSDDPSGSYEQY
TRBV24-1 | ATSEPGQSNEQF
TRBV6-2/TRBV6-3 | ASTPGRGPDTDTQY
TRBV12-3/TRBV12-4 | ASSSSLDGRAF
TRBV5-1 | ASSLGIRGSPLH
TRBV5-1 | ASSLRTSGAHRYEQY
TRBV28 | ATEAGTSYNEQF
TRBV7-9 | ASSLGETSGRNEQY
TRBV9 | ASSVGDPGNEQF
TRBV28 | ASSLPGSQNQPQH
TRBV12-3/TRBV12-4 | ASSGQGSATNEKLF